The 10 T cell receptor beta chains below come from one sample, sequenced in a study of monozygotic twins with inflammatory bowel disease. TCRdb reprocessed the 5' RACE reads, with one entry per CDR3 protein and no DNA. The clone table shows some 83,000 distinct CDR3 sequences, with the ten largest holding roughly 7%. Sequences were obtained from blood. These receptors were taken from a human donor with ulcerative colitis or Crohn's disease, or a healthy co-twin of an affected twin (not recorded which).

The J gene is TRBJ2-1, the V gene TRBV24-1; there is no DNA to check the TCRdb D call of TRBD1. The CDR3 is 16 residues long. Germline V gives CDR1 KGHDR, CDR2 SFDVKD. The CDR3 here is CAVNRDRGAKGAEQFF.

The chain employs TRBV20-1 and TRBJ1-1. The germline CDR1 and CDR2 sequences are DFQATT and SNEGSKA (reference sequence). The CDR3 is 13 residues long. CDR3 in amino acids: CSAQGRLNTEAFF.

The chain links TRBV5-1 to TRBJ1-4; lacking DNA, the TRBD1 call made by TCRdb goes unchecked. CDR3 length equals 16 residues. Per the germline V gene, CDR1 is SGHRS and CDR2 is YFSETQ. CDR3 region: CASSRTGGTRDEKLFF.

The chain joins TRBV5-1 to TRBJ2-7. The germline V gene encodes CDR1 SGHRS and CDR2 YFSETQ. There are 11 residues in the CDR3. CDR3: CASSLATEQYF.

V is TRBV7-9 and J is TRBJ2-2. Germline CDR1 reads SEHNR; CDR2 reads FQNEAQ (reference sequence). This CDR3 has 13 amino acids. The CDR3 sequence is CASSKTGTGELFF.

The chain recombines TRBV3-1 with TRBJ1-1; TCRdb indicates TRBD1, and absent DNA this call remains unverified. CDR1 and CDR2 from the germline V gene are LGHDT and YNNKEL (reference sequence). CDR3 length: 17 residues. The CDR3 is CASSPWTGRGVNTEAFF.

The rearrangement uses TRBV12-3 or TRBV12-4 and TRBJ1-2. The CDR3 consists of 14 residues. CDR3 sequence reads: CASSPPAASYGYTF.

V is TRBV20-1 and J is TRBJ2-3; there is no DNA to check the TCRdb D call of TRBD1. The germline CDR1 and CDR2 sequences are DFQATT and SNEGSKA (reference sequence). The CDR3 contains 12 residues. This CDR3 reads CSAQLQGNTQYF.

The chain carries TRBV20-1 and TRBJ2-7; lacking DNA, the TRBD1 call made by TCRdb goes unchecked. Germline loops: CDR1 DFQATT, CDR2 SNEGSKA (reference sequence). This CDR3 comprises 12 residues. The CDR3 protein is CSASREGGEQYF.

The rearrangement links TRBV5-1 to TRBJ2-3; as DNA is missing, the TRBD2 call by TCRdb cannot be tested. The CDR3 runs to 15 residues. Germline V gene lookup returns CDR1 SGHRS and CDR2 YFSETQ. CDR3 sequence reads: CASSVQRGAEDTQYF.